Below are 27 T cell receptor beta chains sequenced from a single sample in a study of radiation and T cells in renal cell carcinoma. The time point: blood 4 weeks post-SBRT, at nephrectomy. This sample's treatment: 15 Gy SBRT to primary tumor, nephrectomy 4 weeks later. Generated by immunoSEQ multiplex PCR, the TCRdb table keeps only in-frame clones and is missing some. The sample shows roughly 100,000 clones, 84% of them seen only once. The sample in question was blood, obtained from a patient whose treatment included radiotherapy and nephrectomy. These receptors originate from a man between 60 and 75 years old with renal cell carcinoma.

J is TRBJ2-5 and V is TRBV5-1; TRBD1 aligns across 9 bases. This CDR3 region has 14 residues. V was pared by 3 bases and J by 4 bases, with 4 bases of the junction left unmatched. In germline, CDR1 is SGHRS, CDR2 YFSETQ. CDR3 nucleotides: TGCGCCAGCAGCTCAACAGGGGGCCCAGAGACCCAGTACTTC. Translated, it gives CASSSTGGPETQYF. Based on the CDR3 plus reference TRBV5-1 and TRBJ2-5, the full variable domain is KAGVTQTPRYLIKTRGQQVTLSCSPISGHRSVSWYQQTPGQGLQFLFEYFSETQRNKGNFPGRFSGRQFSNSRSEMNVSTLELGDSALYLCASSSTGGPETQYFGPGTRLLVL.

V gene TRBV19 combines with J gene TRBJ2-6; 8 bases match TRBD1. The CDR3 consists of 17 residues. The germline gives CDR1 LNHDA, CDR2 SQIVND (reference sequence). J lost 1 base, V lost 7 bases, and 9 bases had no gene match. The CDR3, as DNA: TGTGCCAGTACTATGGGACAGGCCAGGTCTGGGGCCAACGTCCTGACTTTC. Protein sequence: CASTMGQARSGANVLTF.

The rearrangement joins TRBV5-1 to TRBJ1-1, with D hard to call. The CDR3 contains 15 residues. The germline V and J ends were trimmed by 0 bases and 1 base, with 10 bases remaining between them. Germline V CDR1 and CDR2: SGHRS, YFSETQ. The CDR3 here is CASSLAAQTNTEAFF. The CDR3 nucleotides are TGCGCCAGCAGCTTGGCCGCCCAGACGAACACTGAAGCTTTCTTT.

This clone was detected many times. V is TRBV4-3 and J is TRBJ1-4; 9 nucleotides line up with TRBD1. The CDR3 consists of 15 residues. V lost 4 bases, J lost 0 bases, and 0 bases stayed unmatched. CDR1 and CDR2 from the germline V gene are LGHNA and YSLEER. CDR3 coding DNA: TGCGCCAGCAGCCGACAGGGGGCAACTAATGAAAAACTGTTTTTT. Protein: CASSRQGATNEKLFF.

DNA of the CDR3: TGCAGTCATAGGGGCCCCTCCTACGAGCAGTACTTC. Its protein is CSHRGPSYEQYF. The chain is built from TRBV29-1 and TRBJ2-7; D might be TRBD1 (5 bases). This CDR3 comprises 12 residues. Germline loops: CDR1 SQVTM, CDR2 ANQGSEA.

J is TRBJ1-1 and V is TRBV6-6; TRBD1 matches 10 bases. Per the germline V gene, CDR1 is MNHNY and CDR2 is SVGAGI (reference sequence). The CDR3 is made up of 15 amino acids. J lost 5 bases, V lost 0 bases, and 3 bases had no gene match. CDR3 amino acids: CASSYSPGQGTEAFF. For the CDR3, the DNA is TGTGCCAGCAGTTACTCCCCGGGACAGGGGACTGAAGCTTTCTTT.

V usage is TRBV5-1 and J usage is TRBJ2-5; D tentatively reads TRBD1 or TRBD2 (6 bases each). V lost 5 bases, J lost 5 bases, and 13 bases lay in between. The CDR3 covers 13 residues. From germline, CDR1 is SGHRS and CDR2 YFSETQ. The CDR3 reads CASSGGPFETQYF. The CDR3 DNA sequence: TGCGCCAGCAGTGGGGGGCCCTTCGAGACCCAGTACTTC.

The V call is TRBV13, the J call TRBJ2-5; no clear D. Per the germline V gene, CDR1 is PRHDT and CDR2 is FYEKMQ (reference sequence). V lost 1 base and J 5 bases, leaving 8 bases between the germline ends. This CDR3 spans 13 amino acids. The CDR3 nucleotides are TGTGCCAGCAGCTTAGCAGGTCTCGAGACCCAGTACTTC. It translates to CASSLAGLETQYF.

Written as DNA, the CDR3 is TGTGCCAGCAGCCCCCCGACAGGGTTCACTGAAGCTTTCTTT. It yields the protein CASSPPTGFTEAFF. J is TRBJ1-1 and V is TRBV14; 7 positions match TRBD1. This CDR3 has 14 residues. After removal of 4 bases from V and 4 bases from J, the junction contained 6 bases not matched to a gene. Germline V lookup: CDR1 SGHDN, CDR2 FVKESK.

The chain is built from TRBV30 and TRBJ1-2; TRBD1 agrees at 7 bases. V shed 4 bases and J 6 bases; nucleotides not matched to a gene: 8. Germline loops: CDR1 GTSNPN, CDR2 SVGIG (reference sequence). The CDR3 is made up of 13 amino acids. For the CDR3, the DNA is TGTGCCTGGACCTCCGGGACAGTGGATGGCTACACCTTC. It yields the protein CAWTSGTVDGYTF. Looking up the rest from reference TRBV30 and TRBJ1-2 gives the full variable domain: SQTIHQWPATLVQPVGSPLSLECTVEGTSNPNLYWYRQAAGRGLQLLFYSVGIGQISSEVPQNLSASRPQDRQFILSSKKLLLSDSGFYLCAWTSGTVDGYTFGSGTRLTVV.

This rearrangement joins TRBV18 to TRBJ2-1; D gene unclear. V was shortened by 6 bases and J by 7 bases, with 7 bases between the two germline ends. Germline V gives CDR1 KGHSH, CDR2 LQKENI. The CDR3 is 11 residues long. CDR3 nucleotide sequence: TGTGCCAGCTCCACAGTAAATGAGCAGTTCTTC. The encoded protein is CASSTVNEQFF.

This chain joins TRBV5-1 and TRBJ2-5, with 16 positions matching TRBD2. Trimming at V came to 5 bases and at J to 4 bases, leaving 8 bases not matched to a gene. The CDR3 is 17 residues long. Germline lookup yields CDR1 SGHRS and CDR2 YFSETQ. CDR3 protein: CASRPPGLAGGGETQYF. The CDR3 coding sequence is TGCGCCAGCAGACCCCCGGGACTAGCGGGGGGGGGAGAGACCCAGTACTTC. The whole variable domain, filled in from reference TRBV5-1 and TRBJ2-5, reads KAGVTQTPRYLIKTRGQQVTLSCSPISGHRSVSWYQQTPGQGLQFLFEYFSETQRNKGNFPGRFSGRQFSNSRSEMNVSTLELGDSALYLCASRPPGLAGGGETQYFGPGTRLLVL.

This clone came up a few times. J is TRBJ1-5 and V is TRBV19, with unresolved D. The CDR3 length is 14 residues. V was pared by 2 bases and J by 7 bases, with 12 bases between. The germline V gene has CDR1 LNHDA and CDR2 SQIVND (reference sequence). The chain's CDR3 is CASSIRLGPQPQHF. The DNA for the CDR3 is TGTGCCAGTAGTATAAGGTTGGGCCCCCAGCCCCAGCATTTT.

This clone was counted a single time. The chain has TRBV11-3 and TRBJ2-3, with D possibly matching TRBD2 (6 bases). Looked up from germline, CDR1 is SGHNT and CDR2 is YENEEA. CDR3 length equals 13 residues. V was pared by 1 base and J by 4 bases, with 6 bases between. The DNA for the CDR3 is TGTGCCAGCAGCTTAGGGGAGGCAGATACGCAGTATTTT. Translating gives CASSLGEADTQYF.

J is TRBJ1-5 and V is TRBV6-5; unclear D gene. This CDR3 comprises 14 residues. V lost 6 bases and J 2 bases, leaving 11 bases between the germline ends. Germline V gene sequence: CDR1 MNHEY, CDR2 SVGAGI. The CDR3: CASRVSGGNQPQHF. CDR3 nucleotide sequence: TGTGCCAGCAGAGTGAGCGGTGGCAATCAGCCCCAGCATTTT.

The CDR3 nucleotides are TGCGCCAGCAGGCTAGCGGGATCCTCCTACGAGCAGTACTTC. Translation: CASRLAGSSYEQYF. The chain recombines TRBV10-1 with TRBJ2-7; 9 bases fit TRBD2. From germline, CDR1 is WNHNN and CDR2 SYGVQD (reference sequence). This CDR3 contains 14 residues. V was pared by 6 bases and J by 0 bases, with 3 bases of the junction left unmatched.

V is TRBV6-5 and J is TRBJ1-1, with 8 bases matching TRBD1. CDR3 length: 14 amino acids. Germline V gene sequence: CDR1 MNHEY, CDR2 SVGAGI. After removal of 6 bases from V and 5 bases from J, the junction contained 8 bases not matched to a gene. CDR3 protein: CASRRLQGETEAFF. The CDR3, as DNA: TGTGCCAGCAGACGACTACAGGGGGAGACTGAAGCTTTCTTT.

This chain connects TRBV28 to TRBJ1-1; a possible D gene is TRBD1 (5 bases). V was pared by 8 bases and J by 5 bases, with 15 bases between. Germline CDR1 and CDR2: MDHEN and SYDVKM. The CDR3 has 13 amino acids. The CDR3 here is CASLGVRGTEAFF. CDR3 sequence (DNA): TGTGCCAGCCTCGGAGTAAGGGGTACTGAAGCTTTCTTT.

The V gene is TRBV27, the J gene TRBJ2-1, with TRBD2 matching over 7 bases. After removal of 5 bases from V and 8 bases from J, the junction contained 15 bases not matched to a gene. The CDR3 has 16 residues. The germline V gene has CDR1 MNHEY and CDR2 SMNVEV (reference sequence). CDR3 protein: CASSPEGGRPFHEQFF. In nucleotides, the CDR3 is TGTGCCAGCAGTCCCGAGGGCGGGAGACCCTTCCATGAGCAGTTCTTC.

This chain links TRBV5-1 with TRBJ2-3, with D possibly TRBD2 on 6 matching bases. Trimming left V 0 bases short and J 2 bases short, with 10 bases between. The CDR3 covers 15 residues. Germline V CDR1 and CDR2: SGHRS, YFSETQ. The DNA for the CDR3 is TGCGCCAGCAGCTTGGATGCGGGACCCACAGATACGCAGTATTTT. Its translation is CASSLDAGPTDTQYF.

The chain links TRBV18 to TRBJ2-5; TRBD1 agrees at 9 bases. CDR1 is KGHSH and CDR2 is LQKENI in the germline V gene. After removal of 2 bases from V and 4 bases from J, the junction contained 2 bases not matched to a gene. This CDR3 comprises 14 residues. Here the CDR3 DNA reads TGTGCCAGCTCACCAAACAGGGGGCCAGAGACCCAGTACTTC. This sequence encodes CASSPNRGPETQYF.

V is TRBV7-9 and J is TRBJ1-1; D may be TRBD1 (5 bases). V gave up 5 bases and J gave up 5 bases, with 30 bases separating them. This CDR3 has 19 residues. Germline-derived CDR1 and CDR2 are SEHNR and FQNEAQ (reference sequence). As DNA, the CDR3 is TGTGCCAGCAGCGACCGTAGCCTGAGGGCGGGAGGGGACGGGACTGAAGCTTTCTTT. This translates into CASSDRSLRAGGDGTEAFF.

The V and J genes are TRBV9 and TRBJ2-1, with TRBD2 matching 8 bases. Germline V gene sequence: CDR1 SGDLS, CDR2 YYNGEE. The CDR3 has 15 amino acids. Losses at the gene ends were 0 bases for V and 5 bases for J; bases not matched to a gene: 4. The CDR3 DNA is TGTGCCAGCAGCGTAGTAACGGGAGGGCACAATGAGCAGTTCTTC. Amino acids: CASSVVTGGHNEQFF.

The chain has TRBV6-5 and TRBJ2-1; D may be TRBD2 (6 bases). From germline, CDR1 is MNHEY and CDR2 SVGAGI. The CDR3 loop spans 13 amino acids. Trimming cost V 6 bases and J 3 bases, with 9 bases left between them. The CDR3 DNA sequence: TGTGCCAGCAGCCCGGACTACTACAATGAGCAGTTCTTC. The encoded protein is CASSPDYYNEQFF.

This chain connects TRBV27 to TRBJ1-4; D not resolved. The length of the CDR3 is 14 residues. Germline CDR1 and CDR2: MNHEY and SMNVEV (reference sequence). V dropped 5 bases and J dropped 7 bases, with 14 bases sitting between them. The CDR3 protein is CASSMTRGTEKLFF. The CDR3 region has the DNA TGTGCCAGCAGTATGACCCGAGGAACTGAAAAACTGTTTTTT.

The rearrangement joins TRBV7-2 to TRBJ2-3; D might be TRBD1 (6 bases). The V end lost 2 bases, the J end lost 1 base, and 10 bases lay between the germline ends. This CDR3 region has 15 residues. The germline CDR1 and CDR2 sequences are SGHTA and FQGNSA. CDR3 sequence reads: CASSLTWGRTDTQYF. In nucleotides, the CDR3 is TGTGCCAGCAGCTTAACTTGGGGGCGCACAGATACGCAGTATTTT. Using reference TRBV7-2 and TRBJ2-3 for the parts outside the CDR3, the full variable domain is GAGVSQSPSNKVTEKGKDVELRCDPISGHTALYWYRQSLGQGLEFLIYFQGNSAPDKSGLPSDRFSAERTGGSVSTLTIQRTQQEDSAVYLCASSLTWGRTDTQYFGPGTRLTVL.

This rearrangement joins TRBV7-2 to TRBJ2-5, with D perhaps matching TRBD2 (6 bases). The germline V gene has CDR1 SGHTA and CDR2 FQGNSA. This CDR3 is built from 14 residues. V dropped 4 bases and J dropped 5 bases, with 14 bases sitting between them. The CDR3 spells CASSSGRGRETQYF. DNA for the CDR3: TGTGCCAGCAGCTCGGGGCGGGGAAGGGAGACCCAGTACTTC.